A selection of T cell receptor beta chains follows, all from one sample in a study of T cell repertoires and HLA-DP antigens. No cognate antigen is known for these TCRs. Sequencing used immunoSEQ multiplex PCR; TCRdb keeps in-frame clones, though not all of them. The table records 65,000 to 90,000 clones, about four fifths of them present only once. Sequencing was done on a sample of CD4+ T cells from PBMCs. These receptors all stem from a man in his sixties in good health and CMV-seronegative. Each CDR3 is given with its conserved first and last residue. Fields, in order: V gene, J gene, clone size, D gene, CDR3 DNA, CDR3 protein. D genes are given only for firm matches. Where a row states a size, it is once, few, many or the class of an expanded clone; other rows omit it.

TRBV15,TRBJ2-5,.,TRBD2,TGTGCCACCAGCAGAGATCTAGCGGGGGGGGAGACCCAGTACTTC,CATSRDLAGGETQYF
TRBV5-6,TRBJ1-2,.,.,TGTGCCAGCAGCTTTCCCGGACAGCGATCTAACTATGGCTACACCTTC,CASSFPGQRSNYGYTF
TRBV9,TRBJ1-6,.,TRBD1,TGTGCCAGCAAGACAGGGGTTTCGGATTCACCCCTCCACTTT,CASKTGVSDSPLHF
TRBV6-5,TRBJ2-1,.,.,TGTGCCAGCAGACTAGGAGTTGCGGCCTACAATGAGCAGTTCTTC,CASRLGVAAYNEQFF
TRBV2,TRBJ1-6,.,TRBD1,TGTGCCAGCAGTCCCGACAGGGTGAACGATTCACCCCTCCACTTT,CASSPDRVNDSPLHF
TRBV11-2,TRBJ1-6,.,.,TGTGCCAGCAGCTTATTGAATCACCCGGCCAATAATTCACCCCTCCACTTT,CASSLLNHPANNSPLHF
TRBV7-2,TRBJ1-2,.,.,TGTGCCAGCAGTAGGCCGGGACTCTATGGCTACACCTTC,CASSRPGLYGYTF
TRBV6-5,TRBJ2-1,.,TRBD1,TGTGCCAGCACTCGTACAGGGGGTTCCTACAATGAGCAGTTCTTC,CASTRTGGSYNEQFF
TRBV19,TRBJ1-5,few,.,TGTGCCAGTAGTGCCAAAAATCAGCCCCAGCATTTT,CASSAKNQPQHF
TRBV19,TRBJ1-2,few,TRBD1,TGTGCCAGTAGTATACTTAGACAGGGGGCGGACTTCTATGGCTACACCTTC,CASSILRQGADFYGYTF
TRBV9,TRBJ2-1,.,TRBD1,TGTGCCAGCAGTGGGGGACAGGGTGGATGGAATGAGCAGTTCTTC,CASSGGQGGWNEQFF
TRBV7-8,TRBJ2-3,.,.,TGTGCCAGCACTATAATGGTCCGGGGTATTCGAATGACTAGCACAGATACGCAGTATTTT,CASTIMVRGIRMTSTDTQYF
TRBV7-2,TRBJ1-5,.,.,TGTGCCAGCAGCTTAGAAGGGAGGGTAAGCAATCAGCCCCAGCATTTT,CASSLEGRVSNQPQHF
TRBV9,TRBJ2-2,.,.,TGTGCCAGCAGCGTAGACCCTTCCTACACCGGGGAGCTGTTTTTT,CASSVDPSYTGELFF
TRBV6-1,TRBJ2-7,.,.,TGTGCCAGCAGACGGGACGGCGCATCCTACGAGCAGTACTTC,CASRRDGASYEQYF
TRBV9,TRBJ1-6,.,.,TGTGCCAGCAGCGTAGGGGGGACGGGTAATTCACCCCTCCACTTT,CASSVGGTGNSPLHF